This TCR beta chain originates from a study of blood T cell repertoires in COVID-19. Membership in each cohort depended on participant-reported clinical history. Profiling relied on immunoSEQ multiplex PCR, and the TCRdb table lists in-frame clones only, not all of them. The data show roughly 260,000 clones, around 90% seen once. The CDR3 loop spans 13 amino acids. The germline gives CDR1 LNHDA, CDR2 SQIVND (reference sequence). V lost 1 base, J lost 7 bases, and 3 bases stayed unmatched. The sequenced material came from PBMCs or T cells enriched from blood (not recorded which). V gene TRBV19 combines with J gene TRBJ1-2; TRBD1 matches 7 bases. This clonotype originated in a human donor in a cohort exposed to, infected with or recovered from COVID-19 (not recorded which). The donor label of this sample is uncertain. The CDR3 reads CASSIGAGGGYTF. The CDR3 bases are TGTGCCAGTAGTATAGGCGCAGGGGGTGGCTACACCTTC.